In its sample, the clone carrying this T cell receptor beta chain was seen once. What it recognizes is unknown. Terminally differentiated effector memory CD45RA+ cells were left out of the naive CD8 fraction, which was CD45RO-negative and positively selected for CCR7. The data were obtained in a study of shared clonotypes between healthy human individuals. Study information: CD4 naive and memory got three plates each, CD8 naive two, CD8 memory one.

Assay runs were performed at deep level. Assay: immunoSEQ multiplex PCR; the TCRdb copy retains only in-frame clones and omits some. This sample has 800,000 to 950,000 clones, with 96% found just once. Study-level points and caveats: Clonotype sharing across a handful of donors was observed for around 5% of naive CD4 clonotypes.

The CDR3 length is 12 residues. Trimming cost V 2 bases and J 9 bases, with 8 bases left between them. The germline V gene encodes CDR1 MDHEN and CDR2 SYDVKM. Sequencing was done on a sample of naive CD8+ T cells sorted from blood. The rearrangement joins TRBV28 to TRBJ2-1; D is unclear. The receptor was isolated from a man aged 25 to 45 in good health. The CDR3 loop reads CASSLGVLEQFF. The CDR3 nucleotides read TGTGCCAGCAGTTTAGGGGTACTTGAGCAGTTCTTC.